The source of this T cell receptor (beta chain) is a study of cytomegalovirus exposure and HLA in healthy donors. Study overall: Out of approximately 400 genotyped donors, 81% belonged to the Caucasian-associated ancestry cluster.

In this sample, this clone turned up a few times. Trimming at V came to 3 bases and at J to 6 bases, leaving 6 bases not matched to a gene. Germline V gene lookup returns CDR1 LNHNV and CDR2 YYDKDF (reference sequence). The CDR3 covers 16 residues. This PCR relied on a set of 60 Vbeta primers and 13 Jbeta primers. The method was immunoSEQ multiplex PCR; TCRdb's version includes in-frame clones alone and lacks a portion of them. The sample includes more than 100,000 clones, roughly 60% of them seen just once. Sequenced sample: PBMCs. The chain is built from TRBV15 and TRBJ1-5; 12 nucleotides agree with TRBD1. This receptor was identified in a woman in her thirties or forties in good health and CMV-seronegative. Here the CDR3 DNA reads TGTGCCACCAGCAGGGGGGGGACAGGGGGCGGTCAGCCCCAGCATTTT. This translates into CATSRGGTGGGQPQHF.